This is a list of T cell receptor beta chains from one sample in a study of CD8+ T cells in alopecia areata. TCRdb's copy holds only in-frame clones and misses some; the assay was immunoSEQ multiplex PCR. Of about 76,000 clones listed, approximately 30% were seen once; the top ten hold just under 15%. The material sequenced was CD8+ T cells sorted from blood, taken at week 4, from a patient treated with tofacitinib. These receptors all stem from a human donor with alopecia areata. CDR3s include the opening cysteine and the closing phenylalanine or tryptophan. A D gene is named only where the DNA matches it firmly. Clone size is stated in some rows and not others, as once, few, many or a class when expanded.

d_call | j_call | v_call | clone_size | cdr3_aa | cdr3_nt
. | TRBJ2-7 | TRBV5-1 | . | CASRTDSYEQYF | TGCGCCAGCAGGACAGACAGCTACGAGCAGTACTTC
. | TRBJ1-2 | TRBV27 | . | CASSSSNPMLGYTF | TGTGCCAGCAGTTCATCGAATCCTATGCTGGGCTACACCTTC
. | TRBJ1-1 | TRBV23-1 | few | CASMEKGWAFF | TGCGCCAGCATGGAGAAGGGGTGGGCTTTCTTT
. | TRBJ1-2 | TRBV27 | few | CASSVSGNYGYTF | TGTGCCAGCAGTGTCTCAGGGAACTATGGCTACACCTTC
. | TRBJ1-2 | TRBV7-2 | . | CASSQDKTGLLDGYTF | TGTGCCAGCAGCCAAGATAAAACAGGGCTTTTGGATGGCTACACCTTC
. | TRBJ2-2 | TRBV29-1 | . | CSVEGREGAGELFF | TGCAGCGTTGAAGGGCGGGAAGGGGCCGGGGAGCTGTTTTTT
. | TRBJ1-1 | TRBV5-6 | few | CASSLNVNTEAFF | TGTGCCAGCAGCTTGAATGTGAACACTGAAGCTTTCTTT
TRBD2 | TRBJ2-2 | TRBV9 | . | CASSVVSGRAVGELFF | TGTGCCAGCAGCGTAGTAAGCGGGAGGGCCGTCGGGGAGCTGTTTTTT
TRBD2 | TRBJ2-7 | TRBV30 | . | CAWSRLAGGPYEQYF | TGTGCCTGGAGTCGACTAGCGGGAGGGCCCTACGAGCAGTACTTC
. | TRBJ1-4 | TRBV25-1 | . | CASSEGGANEKLFF | TGTGCCAGCAGTGAAGGAGGGGCAAATGAAAAACTGTTTTTT
TRBD2 | TRBJ2-2 | TRBV7-9 | . | CASLAGSNTGELFF | TGTGCCAGCCTAGCGGGTTCGAACACCGGGGAGCTGTTTTTT
TRBD2 | TRBJ2-1 | TRBV5-1 | few | CASSEGLAGESSYNEQFF | TGCGCCAGCAGCGAGGGACTAGCGGGAGAGAGCTCCTACAATGAGCAGTTCTTC
. | TRBJ2-7 | TRBV29-1 | few | CSVSSSYEQYF | TGCAGCGTTTCCAGCTCCTACGAGCAGTACTTC
. | TRBJ2-1 | TRBV7-9 | . | CASSFRLNEQFF | TGTGCCAGCAGCTTCCGTTTGAATGAGCAGTTCTTC
. | TRBJ2-1 | TRBV27 | . | CASSSLRGGNEQFF | TGTGCCAGCAGTTCCCTCCGGGGCGGCAATGAGCAGTTCTTC
. | TRBJ2-1 | TRBV7-2 | . | CASSRGSGYNEQFF | TGTGCCAGCAGCAGGGGGAGCGGCTACAATGAGCAGTTCTTC
. | TRBJ1-1 | TRBV30 | few | CAWTPRGGLTEAFF | TGTGCCTGGACCCCTCGGGGGGGCCTCACTGAAGCTTTCTTT
TRBD1 | TRBJ1-5 | TRBV29-1 | . | CSVSTGLNQPQHF | TGCAGCGTCTCGACAGGGCTCAATCAGCCCCAGCATTTT
. | TRBJ2-1 | TRBV6-1 | few | CASSYGRYNEQFF | TGTGCCAGCAGCTACGGACGATACAATGAGCAGTTCTTC
TRBD2 | TRBJ2-1 | TRBV4-1 | . | CASSPIWASGSGNEQFF | TGCGCCAGCAGCCCAATTTGGGCTAGCGGGAGCGGTAATGAGCAGTTCTTC
. | TRBJ2-7 | TRBV7-9 | . | CASSLGPSQYF | TGTGCCAGCAGCTTAGGACCATCCCAGTACTTC
. | TRBJ2-3 | TRBV30 | few | CAWSVVGSRTDTQYF | TGTGCCTGGAGTGTCGTGGGATCTAGAACAGATACGCAGTATTTT
. | TRBJ1-2 | TRBV7-2 | . | CASSLLANYGYTF | TGTGCCAGCAGCCTGCTAGCTAACTATGGCTACACCTTC
. | TRBJ1-1 | TRBV29-1 | . | CSVQGLGGNTEAFF | TGCAGCGTCCAAGGCCTCGGGGGGAACACTGAAGCTTTCTTT
. | TRBJ2-6 | TRBV29-1 | . | CSVKDRANVLTF | TGCAGCGTCAAAGACAGGGCCAACGTCCTGACTTTC
TRBD1 | TRBJ2-1 | TRBV6-6 | many | CASGGDRAAYNEQFF | TGTGCCAGCGGAGGGGACAGGGCGGCCTACAATGAGCAGTTCTTC
. | TRBJ1-1 | TRBV7-2 | . | CASSLSEVTEAFF | TGTGCCAGCAGCTTAAGTGAGGTCACTGAAGCTTTCTTT
. | TRBJ1-2 | TRBV6-1 | . | CASSEREGDGYTF | TGTGCCAGCAGTGAACGGGAGGGGGATGGCTACACCTTC